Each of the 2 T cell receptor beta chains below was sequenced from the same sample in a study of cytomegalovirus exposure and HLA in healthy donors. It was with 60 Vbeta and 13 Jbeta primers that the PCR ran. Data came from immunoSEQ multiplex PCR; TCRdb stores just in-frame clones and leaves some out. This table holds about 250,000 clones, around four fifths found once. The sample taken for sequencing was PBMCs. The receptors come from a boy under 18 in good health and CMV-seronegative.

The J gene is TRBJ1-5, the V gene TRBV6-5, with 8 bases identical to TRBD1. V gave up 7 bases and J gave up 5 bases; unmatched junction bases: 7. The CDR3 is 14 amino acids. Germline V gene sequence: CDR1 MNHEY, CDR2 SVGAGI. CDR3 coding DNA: TGTGCCAGCAATTCCGGGACAGGACATCAGCCCCAGCATTTT. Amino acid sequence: CASNSGTGHQPQHF.

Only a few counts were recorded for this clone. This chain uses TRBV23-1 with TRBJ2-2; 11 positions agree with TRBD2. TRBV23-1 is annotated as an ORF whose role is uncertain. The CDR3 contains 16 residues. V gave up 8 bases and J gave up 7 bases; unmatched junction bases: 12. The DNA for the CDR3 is TGCGCCAGCGTTATCAGACTAGCGGGATGTGGCGGGGAGCTGTTTTTT. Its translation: CASVIRLAGCGGELFF.